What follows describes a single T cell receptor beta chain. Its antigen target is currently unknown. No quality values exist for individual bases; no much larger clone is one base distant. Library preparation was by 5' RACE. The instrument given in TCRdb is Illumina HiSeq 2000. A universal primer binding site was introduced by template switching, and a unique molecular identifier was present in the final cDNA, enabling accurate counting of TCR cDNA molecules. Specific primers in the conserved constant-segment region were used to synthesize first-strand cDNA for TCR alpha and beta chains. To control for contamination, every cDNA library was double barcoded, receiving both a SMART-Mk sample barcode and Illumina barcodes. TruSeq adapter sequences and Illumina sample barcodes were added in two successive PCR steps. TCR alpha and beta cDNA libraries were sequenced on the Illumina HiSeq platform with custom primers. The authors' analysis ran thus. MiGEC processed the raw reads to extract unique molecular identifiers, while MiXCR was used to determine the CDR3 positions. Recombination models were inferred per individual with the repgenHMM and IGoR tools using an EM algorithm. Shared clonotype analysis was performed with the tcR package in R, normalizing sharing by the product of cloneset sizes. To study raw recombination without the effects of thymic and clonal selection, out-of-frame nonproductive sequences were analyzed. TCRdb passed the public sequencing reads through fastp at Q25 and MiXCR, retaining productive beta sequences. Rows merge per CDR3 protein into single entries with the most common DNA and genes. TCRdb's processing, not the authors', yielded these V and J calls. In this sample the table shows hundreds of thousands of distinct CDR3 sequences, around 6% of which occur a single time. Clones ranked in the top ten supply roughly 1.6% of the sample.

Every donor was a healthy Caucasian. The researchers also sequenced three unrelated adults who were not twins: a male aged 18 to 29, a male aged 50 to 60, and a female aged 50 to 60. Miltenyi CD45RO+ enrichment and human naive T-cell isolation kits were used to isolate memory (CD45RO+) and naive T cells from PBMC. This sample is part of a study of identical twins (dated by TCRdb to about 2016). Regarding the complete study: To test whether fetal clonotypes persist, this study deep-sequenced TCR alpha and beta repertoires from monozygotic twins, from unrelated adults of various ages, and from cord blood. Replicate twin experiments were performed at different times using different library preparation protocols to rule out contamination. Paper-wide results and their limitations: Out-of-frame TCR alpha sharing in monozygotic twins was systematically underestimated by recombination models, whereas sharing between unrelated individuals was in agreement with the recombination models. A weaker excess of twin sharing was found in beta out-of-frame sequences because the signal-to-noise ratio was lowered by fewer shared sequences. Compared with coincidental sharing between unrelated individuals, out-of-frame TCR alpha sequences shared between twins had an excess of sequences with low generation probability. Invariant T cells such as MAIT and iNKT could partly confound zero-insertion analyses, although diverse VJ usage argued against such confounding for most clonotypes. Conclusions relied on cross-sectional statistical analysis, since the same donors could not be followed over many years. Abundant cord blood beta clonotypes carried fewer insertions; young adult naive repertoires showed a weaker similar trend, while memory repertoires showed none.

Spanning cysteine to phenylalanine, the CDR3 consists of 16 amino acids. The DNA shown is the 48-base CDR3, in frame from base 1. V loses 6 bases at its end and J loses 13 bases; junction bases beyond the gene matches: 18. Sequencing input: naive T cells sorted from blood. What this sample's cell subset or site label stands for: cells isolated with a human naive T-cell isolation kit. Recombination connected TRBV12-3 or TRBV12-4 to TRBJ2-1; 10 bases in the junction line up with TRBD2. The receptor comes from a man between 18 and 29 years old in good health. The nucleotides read TGTGCCAGCAGCCCGGCTCGCGGACTAGCGGAAGACCCCCAGTTCTTC. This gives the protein CASSPARGLAEDPQFF.